This is a list of T cell receptor beta chains from one sample in a study of T cell responses to AZD1222 COVID-19 vaccine. The method was immunoSEQ multiplex PCR; TCRdb's version includes in-frame clones alone and lacks a portion of them. The sample holds about 130,000 clones, approximately 84% seen once. Specimen: peripheral blood, collected on day 0 of AZD1222 vaccination. These TCRs come from an adult in good health. CDR3s include the opening cysteine and the closing phenylalanine or tryptophan. Fields, in order: D gene, clone size, J gene, V gene, CDR3 protein, CDR3 DNA. A D gene is named only where the DNA matches it firmly. Where a row states a size, it is once, few, many or the class of an expanded clone; other rows omit it.

d_call: NA; clone_size: NA; j_call: TRBJ1-4; v_call: TRBV6-5; cdr3_aa: CASSPPGATNEKLFF; cdr3_nt: TGTGCCAGCAGTCCCCCAGGGGCAACTAATGAAAAACTGTTTTTT
d_call: NA; clone_size: NA; j_call: TRBJ1-3; v_call: TRBV3-1/TRBV3-2; cdr3_aa: CASSQRRTSGNTIYF; cdr3_nt: TGTGCCAGCAGCCAGCGAAGAACCTCTGGAAACACCATATATTTT
d_call: NA; clone_size: NA; j_call: TRBJ1-1; v_call: TRBV12-3/TRBV12-4; cdr3_aa: CASRVQGLEAFF; cdr3_nt: TGTGCCAGCAGGGTACAGGGACTTGAAGCTTTCTTT
d_call: NA; clone_size: NA; j_call: TRBJ1-3; v_call: TRBV19; cdr3_aa: CASSIEKEDGNTIYF; cdr3_nt: TGTGCCAGTAGTATAGAAAAGGAGGACGGAAACACCATATATTTT
d_call: NA; clone_size: NA; j_call: TRBJ1-5; v_call: TRBV19; cdr3_aa: CASSIAGASQPQHF; cdr3_nt: TGTGCCAGTAGTATTGCAGGGGCGAGTCAGCCCCAGCATTTT
d_call: NA; clone_size: NA; j_call: TRBJ1-1; v_call: TRBV25-1; cdr3_aa: CASSEYVGTEAFF; cdr3_nt: TGTGCCAGCAGTGAATACGTTGGCACTGAAGCTTTCTTT
d_call: NA; clone_size: NA; j_call: TRBJ1-2; v_call: TRBV6-5; cdr3_aa: CASSYSIPANYGYTF; cdr3_nt: TGTGCCAGCAGTTACTCGATACCAGCTAACTATGGCTACACCTTC
d_call: NA; clone_size: NA; j_call: TRBJ1-2; v_call: TRBV5-1; cdr3_aa: CASSSAGAYYGYTF; cdr3_nt: TGCGCCAGCAGCAGCGCAGGGGCCTACTATGGCTACACCTTC
d_call: NA; clone_size: NA; j_call: TRBJ2-3; v_call: TRBV7-9; cdr3_aa: CASSPPGVSTDTQYF; cdr3_nt: TGTGCCAGCAGCCCTCCGGGGGTTAGCACAGATACGCAGTATTTT
d_call: NA; clone_size: once; j_call: TRBJ1-5; v_call: TRBV28; cdr3_aa: CASSFSLGNQPQHF; cdr3_nt: TGTGCCAGCAGTTTCTCATTAGGTAATCAGCCCCAGCATTTT
d_call: TRBD1; clone_size: NA; j_call: TRBJ1-5; v_call: TRBV24-1; cdr3_aa: CATSDGQGGQPQHF; cdr3_nt: TGTGCCACCAGTGATGGTCAGGGGGGTCAGCCCCAGCATTTT
d_call: NA; clone_size: NA; j_call: TRBJ2-1; v_call: TRBV3-1/TRBV3-2; cdr3_aa: CASSQGSSNEQFF; cdr3_nt: TGTGCCAGCAGCCAAGGTAGCTCCAATGAGCAGTTCTTC
d_call: NA; clone_size: NA; j_call: TRBJ1-2; v_call: TRBV4-1; cdr3_aa: CASSKDPGPYGYTF; cdr3_nt: TGCGCCAGCAGCAAAGATCCGGGGCCGTATGGCTACACCTTC
d_call: TRBD1; clone_size: NA; j_call: TRBJ1-1; v_call: TRBV19; cdr3_aa: CASSFRGRGTEAFF; cdr3_nt: TGTGCCAGTAGTTTCAGGGGGCGCGGCACTGAAGCTTTCTTT
d_call: NA; clone_size: once; j_call: TRBJ1-2; v_call: TRBV5-1; cdr3_aa: CASSSQGLGNYGYTF; cdr3_nt: TGCGCCAGCAGCTCCCAGGGATTAGGAAACTATGGCTACACCTTC
d_call: NA; clone_size: NA; j_call: TRBJ2-5; v_call: TRBV24-1; cdr3_aa: CATSDPTGLGETQYF; cdr3_nt: TGTGCCACCAGTGACCCCACAGGGCTCGGAGAGACCCAGTACTTC
d_call: NA; clone_size: NA; j_call: TRBJ1-6; v_call: TRBV6-5; cdr3_aa: CASRFDGRNSPLHF; cdr3_nt: TGTGCCAGCAGATTTGACGGTCGAAATTCACCCCTCCACTTT
d_call: TRBD2; clone_size: NA; j_call: TRBJ2-7; v_call: TRBV2; cdr3_aa: CASRDTSVVGSYEQYF; cdr3_nt: TGTGCCAGCAGGGATACTAGCGTCGTAGGCTCCTACGAGCAGTACTTC
d_call: NA; clone_size: NA; j_call: TRBJ1-3; v_call: TRBV9; cdr3_aa: CASSQYSGNTIYF; cdr3_nt: TGTGCCAGCAGCCAATACTCTGGAAACACCATATATTTT
d_call: TRBD1; clone_size: NA; j_call: TRBJ1-4; v_call: TRBV18; cdr3_aa: CASSSYTGGGGEKLFF; cdr3_nt: TGTGCCAGCTCATCCTATACAGGGGGAGGTGGAGAAAAACTGTTTTTT
d_call: NA; clone_size: NA; j_call: TRBJ1-1; v_call: TRBV5-1; cdr3_aa: CASSLEGANTEAFF; cdr3_nt: TGCGCCAGCAGCTTGGAAGGGGCGAACACTGAAGCTTTCTTT
d_call: NA; clone_size: NA; j_call: TRBJ2-7; v_call: TRBV6-1; cdr3_aa: CASSEWLSGALSYEQYF; cdr3_nt: TGTGCCAGCAGTGAATGGTTATCGGGGGCGCTCTCCTACGAGCAGTACTTC
d_call: TRBD2; clone_size: NA; j_call: TRBJ2-1; v_call: TRBV18; cdr3_aa: CASSPSMYGGDNEQFF; cdr3_nt: TGTGCCAGCTCACCATCGATGTACGGGGGGGACAATGAGCAGTTCTTC
d_call: NA; clone_size: NA; j_call: TRBJ1-1; v_call: TRBV9; cdr3_aa: CASSVQSYTEAFF; cdr3_nt: TGTGCCAGCAGCGTTCAAAGCTACACTGAAGCTTTCTTT
d_call: TRBD2; clone_size: NA; j_call: TRBJ2-1; v_call: TRBV7-3; cdr3_aa: CASSSSRGGGAGEQFF; cdr3_nt: TGTGCCAGCAGCTCCTCCCGCGGCGGGGGAGCCGGTGAGCAGTTCTTC